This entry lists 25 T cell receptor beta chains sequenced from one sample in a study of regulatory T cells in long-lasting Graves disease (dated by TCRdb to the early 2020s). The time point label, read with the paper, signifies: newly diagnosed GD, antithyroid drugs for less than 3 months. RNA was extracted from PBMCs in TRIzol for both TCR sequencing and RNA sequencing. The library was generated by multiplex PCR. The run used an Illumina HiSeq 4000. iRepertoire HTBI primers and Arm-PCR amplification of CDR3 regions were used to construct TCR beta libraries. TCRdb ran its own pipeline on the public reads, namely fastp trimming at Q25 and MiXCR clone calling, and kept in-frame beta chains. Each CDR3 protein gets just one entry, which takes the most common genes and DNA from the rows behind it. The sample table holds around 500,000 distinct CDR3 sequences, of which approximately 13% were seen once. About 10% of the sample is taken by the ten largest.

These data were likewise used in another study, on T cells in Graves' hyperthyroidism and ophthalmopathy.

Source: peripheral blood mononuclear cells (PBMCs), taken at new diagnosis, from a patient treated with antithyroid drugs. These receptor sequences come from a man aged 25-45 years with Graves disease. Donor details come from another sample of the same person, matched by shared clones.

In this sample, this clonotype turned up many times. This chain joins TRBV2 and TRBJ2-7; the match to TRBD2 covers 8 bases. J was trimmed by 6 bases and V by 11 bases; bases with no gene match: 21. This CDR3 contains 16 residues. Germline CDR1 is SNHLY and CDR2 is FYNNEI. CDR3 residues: CAGTGTLGAGVGEQYF. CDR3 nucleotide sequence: TGTGCCGGGACCGGGACATTGGGAGCGGGAGTGGGCGAGCAGTACTTC.

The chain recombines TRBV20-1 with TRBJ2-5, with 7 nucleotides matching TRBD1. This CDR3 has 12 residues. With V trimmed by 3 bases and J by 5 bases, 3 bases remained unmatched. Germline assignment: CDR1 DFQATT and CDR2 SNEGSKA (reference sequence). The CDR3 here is CSARTGSETQYF. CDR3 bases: TGCAGTGCTAGGACAGGGTCGGAGACCCAGTACTTC.

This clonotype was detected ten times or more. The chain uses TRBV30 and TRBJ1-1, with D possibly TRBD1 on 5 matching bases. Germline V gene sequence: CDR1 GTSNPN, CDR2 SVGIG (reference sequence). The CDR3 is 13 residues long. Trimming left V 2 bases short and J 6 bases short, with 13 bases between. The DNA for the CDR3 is TGTGCCTGGAGTACCCCGGGGGGGGCTGAAGCTTTCTTT. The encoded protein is CAWSTPGGAEAFF.

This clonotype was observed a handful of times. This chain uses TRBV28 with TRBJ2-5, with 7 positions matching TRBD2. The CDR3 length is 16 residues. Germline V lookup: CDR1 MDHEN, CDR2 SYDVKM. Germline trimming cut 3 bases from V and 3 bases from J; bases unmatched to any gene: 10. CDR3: CASSLPSGEPKETQYF. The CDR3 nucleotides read TGTGCCAGCAGTTTGCCGAGCGGGGAGCCAAAAGAGACCCAGTACTTC.

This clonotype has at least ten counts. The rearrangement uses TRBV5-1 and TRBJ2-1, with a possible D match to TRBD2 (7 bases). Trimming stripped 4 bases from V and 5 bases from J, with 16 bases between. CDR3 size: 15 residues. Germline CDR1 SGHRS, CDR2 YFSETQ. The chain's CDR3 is CASSPGGGENNEQFF. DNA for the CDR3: TGCGCCAGCAGCCCTGGAGGGGGGGAAAACAATGAGCAGTTCTTC.

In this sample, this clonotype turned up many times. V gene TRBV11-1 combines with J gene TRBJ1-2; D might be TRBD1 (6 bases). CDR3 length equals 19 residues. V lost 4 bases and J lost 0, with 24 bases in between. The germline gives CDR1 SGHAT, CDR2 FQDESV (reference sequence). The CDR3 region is CASSSTAGRGWIPNYGYTF. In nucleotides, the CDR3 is TGTGCCAGCAGCTCCACGGCGGGCAGGGGTTGGATTCCTAACTATGGCTACACCTTC.

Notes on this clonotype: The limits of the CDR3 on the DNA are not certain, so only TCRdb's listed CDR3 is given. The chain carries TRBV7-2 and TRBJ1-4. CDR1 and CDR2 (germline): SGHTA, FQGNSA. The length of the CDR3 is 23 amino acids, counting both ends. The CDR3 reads CASSLVAGPADTQYFGPGQKLFF.

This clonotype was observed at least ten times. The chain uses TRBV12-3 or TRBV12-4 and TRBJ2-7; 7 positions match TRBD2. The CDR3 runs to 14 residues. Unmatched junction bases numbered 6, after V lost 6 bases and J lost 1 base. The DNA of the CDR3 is TGTGCCAGCAGGCAGCGGGAAGATTCCTACGAGCAGTACTTC. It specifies CASRQREDSYEQYF.

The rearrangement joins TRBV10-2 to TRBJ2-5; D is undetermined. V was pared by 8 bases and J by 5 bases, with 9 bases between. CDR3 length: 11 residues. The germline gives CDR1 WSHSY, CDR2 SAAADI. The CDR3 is CASGLRETQYF. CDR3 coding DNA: TGCGCCAGCGGATTGAGGGAGACCCAGTACTTC.

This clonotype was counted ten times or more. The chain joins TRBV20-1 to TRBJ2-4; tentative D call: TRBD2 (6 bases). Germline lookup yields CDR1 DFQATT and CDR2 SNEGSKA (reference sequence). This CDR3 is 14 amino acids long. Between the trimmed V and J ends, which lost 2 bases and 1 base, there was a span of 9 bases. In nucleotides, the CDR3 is TGCAGTGCTAGACAACGGGAGGCCAAAAACATTCAGTACTTC. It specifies CSARQREAKNIQYF.

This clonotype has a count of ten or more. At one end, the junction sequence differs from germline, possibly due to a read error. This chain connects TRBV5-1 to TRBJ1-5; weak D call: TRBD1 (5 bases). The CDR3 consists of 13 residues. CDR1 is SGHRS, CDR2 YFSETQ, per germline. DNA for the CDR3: TGTGCCAGCAGCTTAGCCCAGGGACAGCCCCAGCATTTT. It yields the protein CASSLAQGQPQHF.

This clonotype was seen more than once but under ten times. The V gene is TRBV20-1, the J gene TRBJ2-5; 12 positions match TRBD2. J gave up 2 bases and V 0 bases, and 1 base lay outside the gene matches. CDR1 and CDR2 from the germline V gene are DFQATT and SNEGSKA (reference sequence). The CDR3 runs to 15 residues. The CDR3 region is CSARDLAGGQETQYF. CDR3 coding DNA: TGCAGTGCTAGAGATCTAGCGGGAGGGCAAGAGACCCAGTACTTC.

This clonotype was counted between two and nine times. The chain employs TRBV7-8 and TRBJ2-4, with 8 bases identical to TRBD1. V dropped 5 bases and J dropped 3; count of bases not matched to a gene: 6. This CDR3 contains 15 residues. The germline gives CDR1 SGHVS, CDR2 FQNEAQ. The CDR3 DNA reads TGTGCCAGCAGCGGGGACAGGTACAGCAAAAACATTCAGTACTTC. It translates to CASSGDRYSKNIQYF.

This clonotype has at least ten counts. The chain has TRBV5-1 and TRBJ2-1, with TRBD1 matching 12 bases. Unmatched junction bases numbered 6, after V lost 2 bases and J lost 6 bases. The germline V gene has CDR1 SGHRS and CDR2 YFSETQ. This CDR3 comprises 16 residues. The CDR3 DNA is TGCGCCAGCAGCTTAGGGGACAGGGGGCGTATCAATGAGCAGTTCTTC. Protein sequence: CASSLGDRGRINEQFF.

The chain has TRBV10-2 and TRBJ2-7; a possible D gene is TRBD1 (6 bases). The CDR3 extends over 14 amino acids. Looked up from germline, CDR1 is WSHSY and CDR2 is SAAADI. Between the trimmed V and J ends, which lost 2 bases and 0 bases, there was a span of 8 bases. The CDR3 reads CASSEGGFSYEQYF. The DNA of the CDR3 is TGCGCCAGCAGTGAGGGGGGCTTCTCCTACGAGCAGTACTTC.

CDR3 DNA: TGTGCCAGCAGCTTATCTAGCTGGGAGACCCAGTACTTC. Translating gives CASSLSSWETQYF. The rearrangement joins TRBV7-7 to TRBJ2-5; possible D gene TRBD2, 5 bases. The CDR3 contains 13 residues. V lost 2 bases and J lost 5, with 9 bases in between. The germline CDR1 and CDR2 sequences are SSHAT and FNYEAQ (reference sequence).

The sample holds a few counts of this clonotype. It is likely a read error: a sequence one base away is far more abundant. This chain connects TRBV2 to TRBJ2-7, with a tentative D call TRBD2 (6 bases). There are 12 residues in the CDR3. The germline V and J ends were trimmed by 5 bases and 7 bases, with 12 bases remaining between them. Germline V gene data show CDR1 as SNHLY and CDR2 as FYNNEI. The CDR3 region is CASSPGVDEQYF. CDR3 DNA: TGTGCCAGCAGTCCGGGGGTAGATGAGCAGTACTTC.

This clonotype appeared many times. The CDR3 sequence: CASGTAENEKLFF. The CDR3 DNA reads TGTGCCAGCGGAACAGCGGAGAATGAAAAACTGTTTTTT. The chain employs TRBV6-1 and TRBJ1-4; D is ambiguous. V was clipped by 8 bases and J by 5 bases, with 12 bases between them. The CDR3 is 13 amino acids. From germline, CDR1 is MNHNS and CDR2 SASEGT.

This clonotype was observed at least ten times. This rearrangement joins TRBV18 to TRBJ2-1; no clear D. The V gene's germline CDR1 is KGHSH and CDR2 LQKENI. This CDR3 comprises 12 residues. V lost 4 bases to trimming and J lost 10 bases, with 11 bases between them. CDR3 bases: TGTGCCAGCTCACAGACCAATCGGGAGCAGTTCTTC. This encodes CASSQTNREQFF.

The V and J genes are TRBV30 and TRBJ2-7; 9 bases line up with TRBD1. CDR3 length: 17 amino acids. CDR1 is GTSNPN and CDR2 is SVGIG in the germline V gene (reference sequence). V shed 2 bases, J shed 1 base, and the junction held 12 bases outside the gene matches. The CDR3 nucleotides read TGTGCCTGGAGTAATGTTGCGGGACAGGGAGGTTCCTACGAGCAGTACTTC. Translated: CAWSNVAGQGGSYEQYF.

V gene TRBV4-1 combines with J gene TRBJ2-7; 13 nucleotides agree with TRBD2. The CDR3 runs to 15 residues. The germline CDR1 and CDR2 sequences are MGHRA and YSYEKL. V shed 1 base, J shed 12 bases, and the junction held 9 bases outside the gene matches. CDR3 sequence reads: CASSQVGLAGANLYF. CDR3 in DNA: TGCGCCAGCAGCCAAGTCGGACTAGCGGGGGCTAATTTGTACTTC.

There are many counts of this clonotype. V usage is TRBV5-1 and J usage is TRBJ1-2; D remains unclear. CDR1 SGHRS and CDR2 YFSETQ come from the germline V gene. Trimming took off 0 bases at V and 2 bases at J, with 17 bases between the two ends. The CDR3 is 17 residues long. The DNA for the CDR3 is TGCGCCAGCAGCTTGGAGGGCACAGACTTGTCAAACTATGGCTACACCTTC. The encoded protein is CASSLEGTDLSNYGYTF.

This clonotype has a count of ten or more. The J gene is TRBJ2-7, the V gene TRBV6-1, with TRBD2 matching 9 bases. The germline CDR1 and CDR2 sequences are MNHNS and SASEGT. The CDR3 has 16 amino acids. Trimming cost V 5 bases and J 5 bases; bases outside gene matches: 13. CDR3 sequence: CASSPILSGRFHEQYF. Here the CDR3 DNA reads TGTGCCAGCAGTCCGATCTTAAGCGGGAGGTTCCACGAGCAGTACTTC.

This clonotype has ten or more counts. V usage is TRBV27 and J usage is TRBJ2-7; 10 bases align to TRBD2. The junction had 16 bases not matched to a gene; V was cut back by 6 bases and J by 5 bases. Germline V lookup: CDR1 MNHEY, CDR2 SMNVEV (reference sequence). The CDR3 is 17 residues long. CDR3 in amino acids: CASRAWQGTSGKHEQYF. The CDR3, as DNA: TGTGCCAGCAGGGCGTGGCAGGGCACTAGCGGGAAACACGAGCAGTACTTC.

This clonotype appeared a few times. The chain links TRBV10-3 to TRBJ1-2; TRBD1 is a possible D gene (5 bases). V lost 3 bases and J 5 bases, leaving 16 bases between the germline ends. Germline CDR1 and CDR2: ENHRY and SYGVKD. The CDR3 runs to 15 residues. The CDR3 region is CAISDPKDTEYGYTF. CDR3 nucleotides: TGTGCCATCAGTGACCCCAAGGACACAGAATATGGCTACACCTTC.